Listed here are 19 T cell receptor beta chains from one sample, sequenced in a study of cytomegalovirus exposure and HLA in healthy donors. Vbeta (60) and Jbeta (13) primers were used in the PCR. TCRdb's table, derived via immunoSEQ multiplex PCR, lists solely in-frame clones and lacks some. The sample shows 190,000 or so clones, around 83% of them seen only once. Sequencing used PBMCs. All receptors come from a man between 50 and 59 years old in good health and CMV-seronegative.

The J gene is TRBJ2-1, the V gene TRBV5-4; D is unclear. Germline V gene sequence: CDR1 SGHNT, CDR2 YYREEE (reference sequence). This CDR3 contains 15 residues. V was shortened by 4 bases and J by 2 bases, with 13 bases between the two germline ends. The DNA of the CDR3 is TGTGCCAGCAGCCTTAGCCCCGGAACCTACAATGAGCAGTTCTTC. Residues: CASSLSPGTYNEQFF.

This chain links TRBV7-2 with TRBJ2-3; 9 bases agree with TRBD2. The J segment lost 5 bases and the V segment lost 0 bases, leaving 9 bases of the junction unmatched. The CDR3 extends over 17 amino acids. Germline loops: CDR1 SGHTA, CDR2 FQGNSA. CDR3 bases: TGTGCCAGCAGCTTAGCGGGGGGCGGGGGGGCGGTAGATACGCAGTATTTT. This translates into CASSLAGGGGAVDTQYF.

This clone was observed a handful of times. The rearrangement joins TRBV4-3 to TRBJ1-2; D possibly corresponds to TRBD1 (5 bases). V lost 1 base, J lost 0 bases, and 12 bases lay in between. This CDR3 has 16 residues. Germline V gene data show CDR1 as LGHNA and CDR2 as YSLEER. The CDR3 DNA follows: TGCGCCAGCAGCCAAGTGTCCGGACACTCTAACTATGGCTACACCTTC. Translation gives CASSQVSGHSNYGYTF.

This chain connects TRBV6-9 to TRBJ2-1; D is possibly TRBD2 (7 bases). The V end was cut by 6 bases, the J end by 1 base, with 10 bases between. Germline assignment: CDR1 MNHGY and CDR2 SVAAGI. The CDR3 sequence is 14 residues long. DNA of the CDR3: TGTGCCAGCAGACGGGGGGCTTCCTACAATGAGCAGTTCTTC. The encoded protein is CASRRGASYNEQFF.

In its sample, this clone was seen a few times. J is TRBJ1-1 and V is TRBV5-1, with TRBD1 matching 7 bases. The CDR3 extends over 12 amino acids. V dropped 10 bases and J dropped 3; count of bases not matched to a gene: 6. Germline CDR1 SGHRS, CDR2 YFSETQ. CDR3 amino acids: CAGKTGYTEAFF. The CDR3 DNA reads TGCGCCGGGAAGACAGGGTACACTGAAGCTTTCTTT. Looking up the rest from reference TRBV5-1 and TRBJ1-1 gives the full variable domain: KAGVTQTPRYLIKTRGQQVTLSCSPISGHRSVSWYQQTPGQGLQFLFEYFSETQRNKGNFPGRFSGRQFSNSRSEMNVSTLELGDSALYLCAGKTGYTEAFFGQGTRLTVV.

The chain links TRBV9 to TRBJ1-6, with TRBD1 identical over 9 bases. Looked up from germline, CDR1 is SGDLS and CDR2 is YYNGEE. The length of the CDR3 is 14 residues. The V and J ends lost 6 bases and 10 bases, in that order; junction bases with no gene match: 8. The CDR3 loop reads CASNIQGAGSPLHF. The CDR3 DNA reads TGTGCCAGCAACATACAGGGGGCCGGGTCACCCCTCCACTTT.

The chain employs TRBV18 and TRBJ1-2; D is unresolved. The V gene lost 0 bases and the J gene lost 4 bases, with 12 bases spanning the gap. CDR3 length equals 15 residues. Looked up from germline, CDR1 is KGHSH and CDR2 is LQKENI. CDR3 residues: CASSPPVGRGYGYTF. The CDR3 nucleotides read TGTGCCAGCTCACCACCGGTTGGCAGAGGCTATGGCTACACCTTC.

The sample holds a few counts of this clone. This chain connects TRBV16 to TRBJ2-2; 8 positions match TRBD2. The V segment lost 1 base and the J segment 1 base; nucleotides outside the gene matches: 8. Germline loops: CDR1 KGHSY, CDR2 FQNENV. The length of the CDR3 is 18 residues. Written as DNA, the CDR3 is TGTGCCAGCAGCCAATGGTTTGGAACTAGCGGGAACACCGGGGAGCTGTTTTTT. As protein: CASSQWFGTSGNTGELFF.

The CDR3 is CASSLPQGGTEAFF. In nucleotides, the CDR3 is TGTGCCAGCAGTTTACCGCAGGGTGGTACTGAAGCTTTCTTT. V is TRBV28 and J is TRBJ1-1; D possibly corresponds to TRBD1 (5 bases). The germline V and J ends were trimmed by 2 bases and 5 bases, with 12 bases remaining between them. Germline CDR1 and CDR2: MDHEN and SYDVKM. The CDR3 loop spans 14 amino acids.

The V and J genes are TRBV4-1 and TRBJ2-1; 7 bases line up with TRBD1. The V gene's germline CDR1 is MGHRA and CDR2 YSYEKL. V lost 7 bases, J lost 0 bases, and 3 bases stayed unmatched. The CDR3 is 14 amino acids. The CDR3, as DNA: TGCGCCAGCACGCAGGGGGACTCCTACAATGAGCAGTTCTTC. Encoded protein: CASTQGDSYNEQFF.

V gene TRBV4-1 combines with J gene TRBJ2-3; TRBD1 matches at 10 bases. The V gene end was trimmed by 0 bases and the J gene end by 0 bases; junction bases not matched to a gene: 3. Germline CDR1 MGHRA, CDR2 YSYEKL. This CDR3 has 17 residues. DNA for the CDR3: TGCGCCAGCAGCCAAGATCAGGGACAGGGGAGCACAGATACGCAGTATTTT. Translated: CASSQDQGQGSTDTQYF.

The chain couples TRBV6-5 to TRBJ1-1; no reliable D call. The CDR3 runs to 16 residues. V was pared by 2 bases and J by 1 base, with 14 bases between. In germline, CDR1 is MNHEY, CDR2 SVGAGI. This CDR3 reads CASSYRLQRPNTEAFF. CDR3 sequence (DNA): TGTGCCAGCAGTTACAGGCTACAGCGGCCGAACACTGAAGCTTTCTTT.

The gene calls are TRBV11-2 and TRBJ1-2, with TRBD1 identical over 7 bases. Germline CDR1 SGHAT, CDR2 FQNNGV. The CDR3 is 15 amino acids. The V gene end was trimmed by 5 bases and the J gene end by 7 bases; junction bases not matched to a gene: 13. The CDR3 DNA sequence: TGTGCCAGCAGCCTCAACCCGAGACAGGGCAGTGGCTACACCTTC. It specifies CASSLNPRQGSGYTF.

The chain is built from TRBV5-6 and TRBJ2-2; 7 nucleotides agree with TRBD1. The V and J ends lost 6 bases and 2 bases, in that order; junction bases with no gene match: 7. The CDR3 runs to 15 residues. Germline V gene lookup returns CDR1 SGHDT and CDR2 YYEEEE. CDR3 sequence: CASTPGQVNTGELFF. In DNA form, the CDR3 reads TGTGCCAGCACCCCCGGACAGGTCAACACCGGGGAGCTGTTTTTT.

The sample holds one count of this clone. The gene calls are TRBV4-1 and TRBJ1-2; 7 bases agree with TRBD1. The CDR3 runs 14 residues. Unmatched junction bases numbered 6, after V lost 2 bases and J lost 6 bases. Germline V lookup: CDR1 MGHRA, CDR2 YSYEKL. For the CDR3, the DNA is TGCGCCAGCAGCCAATATTTAACAGGGGATGGCTACACCTTC. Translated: CASSQYLTGDGYTF.

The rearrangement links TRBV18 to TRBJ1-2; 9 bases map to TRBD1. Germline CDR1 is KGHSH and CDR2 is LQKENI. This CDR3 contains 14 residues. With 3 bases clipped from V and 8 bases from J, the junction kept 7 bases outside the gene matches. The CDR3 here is CASSPLQGAQGYTF. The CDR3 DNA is TGTGCCAGCTCACCGTTACAGGGGGCGCAGGGCTACACCTTC. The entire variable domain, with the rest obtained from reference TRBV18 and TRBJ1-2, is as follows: NAGVMQNPRHLVRRRGQEARLRCSPMKGHSHVYWYRQLPEEGLKFMVYLQKENIIDESGMPKERFSAEFPKEGPSILRIQQVVRGDSAAYFCASSPLQGAQGYTFGSGTRLTVV.

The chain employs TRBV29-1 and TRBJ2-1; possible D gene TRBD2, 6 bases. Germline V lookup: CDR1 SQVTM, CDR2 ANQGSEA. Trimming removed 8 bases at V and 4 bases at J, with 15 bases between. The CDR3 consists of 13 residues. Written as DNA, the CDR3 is TGCAGCCACGAGAGACTAGGTTACAATGAGCAGTTCTTC. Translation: CSHERLGYNEQFF.

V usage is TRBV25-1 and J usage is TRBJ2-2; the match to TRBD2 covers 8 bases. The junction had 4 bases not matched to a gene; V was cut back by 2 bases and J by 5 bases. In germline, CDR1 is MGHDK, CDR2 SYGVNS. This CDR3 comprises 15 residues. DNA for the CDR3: TGTGCCAGCAGTGAAGGTGCTAGCGGGACCGGGGAGCTGTTTTTT. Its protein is CASSEGASGTGELFF.

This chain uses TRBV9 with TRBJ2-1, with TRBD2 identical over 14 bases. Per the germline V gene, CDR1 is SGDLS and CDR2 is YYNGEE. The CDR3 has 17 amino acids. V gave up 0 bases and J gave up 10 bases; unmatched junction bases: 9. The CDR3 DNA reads TGTGCCAGCAGCGTAGTTGGAGGACTAGCGGGAGGCTACGAGCAGTTCTTC. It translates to CASSVVGGLAGGYEQFF.